The subject of this entry is one T cell receptor beta chain. Antigen unknown. The sample originates from a study of radiation and T cells in renal cell carcinoma. Trimming removed 0 bases at V and 8 bases at J, with 10 bases between. There are 13 residues in the CDR3. CDR1 is LGHNA, CDR2 YSLEER, per germline. Time point in this sample: blood 4 weeks post-SBRT, at nephrectomy. The treatment was: 15 Gy SBRT to primary tumor, nephrectomy 4 weeks later. Nephrectomy followed 15 Gy stereotactic body radiation by 4 weeks. The tumor was a clear cell renal cell carcinoma. Assay used: immunoSEQ multiplex PCR; TCRdb lists only in-frame clones, some missing. The profile covers 150,000 to 200,000 clones, with 88% appearing a single time and approximately 10% taken by the ten largest. The study, taken as a whole, reports: No pretreatment tumor biopsies were available for baseline clonotypes. In blood, top tumor clones expanded by 2 weeks, shrinking by 4.

The gene calls are TRBV4-3 and TRBJ1-1; D remains unclear. Here the sequenced sample was blood, taken from a patient whose treatment included radiotherapy and nephrectomy. The sequence derives from a woman in her forties or fifties with renal cell carcinoma. As DNA, the CDR3 is TGCGCCAGCAGCCAAGAGAGAGACGGAGAAGCTTTCTTT. It specifies CASSQERDGEAFF.